These 25 T cell receptor beta chains share one sample of origin, sequenced in a study of cytomegalovirus exposure and HLA in healthy donors listed by TCRdb under 2017. The library was produced with the immunoSEQ multiplex PCR assay. For the multiplex PCR, a mixture combining 60 forward primers for TCR Vbeta segments and 13 reverse primers for TCR Jbeta segments was used. TCRdb took over this immuneACCESS table, retaining in-frame rearrangements with V and J assigned. Such tables are incomplete; in checked studies, under half of the missing clones stem from an unresolved V gene, and the remainder is unexplained. In this sample's table one finds 25,000 to 40,000 clones. The ten largest clones add up to approximately 4.5% of the sample. The sample comprised PBMCs. Receptors were obtained from a woman aged 40-49 years in good health and CMV-seropositive.

The V call is TRBV7-8, the J call TRBJ1-4, with a possible D match to TRBD1 (6 bases). The germline V gene encodes CDR1 SGHVS and CDR2 FQNEAQ. With 5 bases removed from V and 3 bases from J, the gap between germline ends came to 19 bases. The CDR3 is 17 amino acids. The CDR3: CASSVSGRGAANEKLFF. In DNA form, the CDR3 reads TGTGCCAGCAGCGTTTCGGGCCGGGGGGCTGCTAATGAAAAACTGTTTTTT.

The gene calls are TRBV9 and TRBJ2-1, with unresolved D. In germline, CDR1 is SGDLS, CDR2 YYNGEE. This CDR3 comprises 14 residues. Deletions cut 0 bases from V and 3 bases from J, with 7 bases between. Here the CDR3 reads CASSVGEYYNEQFF. The CDR3 region has the DNA TGTGCCAGCAGCGTAGGAGAGTACTACAATGAGCAGTTCTTC.

The rearrangement links TRBV4-1 to TRBJ1-4; D is possibly TRBD1 (5 bases). V lost 1 base and J lost 2, with 8 bases in between. The CDR3 length is 15 residues. The germline V gene encodes CDR1 MGHRA and CDR2 YSYEKL. The DNA for the CDR3 is TGCGCCAGCAGCCAAGGGGCAGGGACTAATGAAAAACTGTTTTTT. It codes for CASSQGAGTNEKLFF.

The chain joins TRBV4-1 to TRBJ2-1, with a possible D match to TRBD2 (6 bases). CDR3 length: 17 residues. Germline V gene data show CDR1 as MGHRA and CDR2 as YSYEKL. V lost 0 bases, J lost 6 bases, and 18 bases lay in between. The CDR3 region has the DNA TGCGCCAGCAGCCAAGATCTAGTACTCGGGAGAGGCAATGAGCAGTTCTTC. Its protein is CASSQDLVLGRGNEQFF.

The V gene is TRBV7-2, the J gene TRBJ2-7, with 9 bases matching TRBD2. CDR3 size: 15 residues. The V and J ends lost 1 base and 2 bases, in that order; junction bases with no gene match: 3. Germline V gene lookup returns CDR1 SGHTA and CDR2 FQGNSA. In DNA form, the CDR3 reads TGTGCCAGCAGCTTAGGCGGGGGGGCGGCCTACGAGCAGTACTTC. Residues: CASSLGGGAAYEQYF.

The chain links TRBV5-6 to TRBJ2-7; D uncertain. Per the germline V gene, CDR1 is SGHDT and CDR2 is YYEEEE. V shed 0 bases and J shed 4 bases, with 11 bases lying between them. There are 14 residues in the CDR3. DNA for the CDR3: TGTGCCAGCAGCTTGGCCTACCCCCAATACGAGCAGTACTTC. Translation: CASSLAYPQYEQYF.

This chain joins TRBV29-1 and TRBJ2-1; TRBD2 agrees at 7 bases. Trimming removed 7 bases from V and 0 bases from J; junction bases left unmatched: 6. Looked up from germline, CDR1 is SQVTM and CDR2 is ANQGSEA. This CDR3 has 14 amino acids. The chain's CDR3 is CSAEGGSSYNEQFF. The CDR3 coding sequence is TGCAGCGCCGAGGGCGGGAGCTCCTACAATGAGCAGTTCTTC.

V gene TRBV5-6 combines with J gene TRBJ2-1, with 8 bases fitting TRBD2. Unmatched junction bases numbered 5, after V lost 0 bases and J lost 6 bases. Germline V lookup: CDR1 SGHDT, CDR2 YYEEEE. The CDR3 loop spans 15 amino acids. CDR3: CASSLVSGTGNEQFF. CDR3 coding DNA: TGTGCCAGCAGCTTGGTTAGCGGGACCGGCAATGAGCAGTTCTTC.

The genes are TRBV19 and TRBJ1-5, with TRBD1 matching over 9 bases. V lost 5 bases and J lost 6; bases outside the gene matches: 8. The CDR3 extends over 15 amino acids. Per germline, CDR1 LNHDA and CDR2 SQIVND (reference sequence). The CDR3 protein is CASSPDRGLSQPQHF. The CDR3 coding sequence is TGTGCCAGTAGTCCGGACAGGGGACTCTCTCAGCCCCAGCATTTT. Complete variable domain (other parts from reference TRBV19 and TRBJ1-5): DGGITQSPKYLFRKEGQNVTLSCEQNLNHDAMYWYRQDPGQGLRLIYYSQIVNDFQKGDIAEGYSVSREKKESFPLTVTSAQKNPTAFYLCASSPDRGLSQPQHFGDGTRLSIL.

This rearrangement joins TRBV9 to TRBJ2-5, with TRBD2 as a possible D gene (6 bases). This CDR3 has 15 amino acids. Between the trimmed V and J ends, which lost 4 bases and 5 bases, there was a span of 18 bases. Germline assignment: CDR1 SGDLS and CDR2 YYNGEE. CDR3 sequence: CASSPQELASETQYF. DNA of the CDR3: TGTGCCAGCAGCCCACAGGAACTAGCTTCGGAGACCCAGTACTTC. The variable domain in full, with the rest retrieved from reference TRBV9 and TRBJ2-5, is DSGVTQTPKHLITATGQRVTLRCSPRSGDLSVYWYQQSLDQGLQFLIQYYNGEERAKGNILERFSAQQFPDLHSELNLSSLELGDSALYFCASSPQELASETQYFGPGTRLLVL.

The chain carries TRBV19 and TRBJ2-2; D is perhaps TRBD1 (5 bases). Trimming shortened V by 4 bases and J by 7 bases, and 13 bases separated the two germline ends. The CDR3 contains 14 residues. Per germline, CDR1 LNHDA and CDR2 SQIVND (reference sequence). CDR3 sequence: CASSRQLMSGELFF. In DNA form, the CDR3 reads TGTGCCAGTAGTAGACAGCTGATGAGCGGGGAGCTGTTTTTT. Variable domain in full (rest from reference TRBV19 and TRBJ2-2): DGGITQSPKYLFRKEGQNVTLSCEQNLNHDAMYWYRQDPGQGLRLIYYSQIVNDFQKGDIAEGYSVSREKKESFPLTVTSAQKNPTAFYLCASSRQLMSGELFFGEGSRLTVL.

Note on this clone: At one end, the junction sequence differs from germline, possibly due to a read error. The rearrangement uses TRBV29-1 and TRBJ2-5; D remains unclear. Germline V gene data show CDR1 as SQVTM and CDR2 as ANQGSEA. This CDR3 region has 12 residues. CDR3 sequence: CSVRHLQENQYF. In DNA form, the CDR3 reads TGCAGCGTGAGACACCTCCAAGAGAACCAGTACTTC.

A note on this clone: Within the sample, other DNA sequences also encode this same CDR3. The V call is TRBV19, the J call TRBJ1-1, with 8 positions matching TRBD1. CDR1 and CDR2 (germline): LNHDA, SQIVND (reference sequence). V lost 4 bases to trimming and J lost 3 bases; unmatched junction nucleotides: 1. CDR3 length equals 13 residues. For the CDR3, the DNA is TGTGCCAGTAGTACGACAGGGGACACTGAAGCTTTCTTT. Translating gives CASSTTGDTEAFF. Together with reference TRBV19 and TRBJ1-1, the CDR3 gives the full variable domain: DGGITQSPKYLFRKEGQNVTLSCEQNLNHDAMYWYRQDPGQGLRLIYYSQIVNDFQKGDIAEGYSVSREKKESFPLTVTSAQKNPTAFYLCASSTTGDTEAFFGQGTRLTVV.

J is TRBJ2-7 and V is TRBV18; no firm D call. V lost 2 bases and J lost 6, with 11 bases in between. The CDR3 has 13 residues. Germline values: CDR1 KGHSH, CDR2 LQKENI. CDR3 amino acids: CASSPVGSREQYF. In DNA, the CDR3 is TGTGCCAGCTCACCAGTGGGCTCTCGCGAGCAGTACTTC.

The chain carries TRBV27 and TRBJ1-5, with 7 bases matching TRBD1. J was trimmed by 2 bases and V by 0 bases; bases with no gene match: 1. Per the germline V gene, CDR1 is MNHEY and CDR2 is SMNVEV (reference sequence). The CDR3 is 15 amino acids. The CDR3 sequence is CASSLSTGGNQPQHF. In DNA, the CDR3 is TGTGCCAGCAGTTTATCCACAGGGGGCAATCAGCCCCAGCATTTT.

V gene TRBV6-1 combines with J gene TRBJ2-1; 9 nucleotides match TRBD1. Trimming at V came to 1 base and at J to 7 bases, leaving 8 bases not matched to a gene. CDR3 size: 16 residues. Looked up from germline, CDR1 is MNHNS and CDR2 is SASEGT. The CDR3 loop is CASSEGRGQGRNEQFF. The DNA of the CDR3 is TGTGCCAGCAGTGAAGGAAGAGGACAGGGGCGGAATGAGCAGTTCTTC.

For the CDR3, the DNA is TGTGCCAGCAGTGACCATCACAGGGGAGGTGGCACCGGGGAGCTGTTTTTT. Residues: CASSDHHRGGGTGELFF. The gene calls are TRBV6-4 and TRBJ2-2, with a tentative D call TRBD1 (7 bases). From germline, CDR1 is MRHNA and CDR2 SNTAGT. Trimming stripped 2 bases from V and 4 bases from J, with 17 bases between. This CDR3 has 17 amino acids.

The rearrangement links TRBV28 to TRBJ2-7; D is ambiguous. The CDR3 contains 15 residues. V lost 4 bases and J 4 bases, leaving 17 bases between the germline ends. Per germline, CDR1 MDHEN and CDR2 SYDVKM. CDR3 in amino acids: CASSSEGRLVYEQYF. The CDR3 nucleotides are TGTGCCAGCAGTTCCGAAGGCCGACTCGTTTACGAGCAGTACTTC.

The CDR3 DNA reads as TGTGCCAGCAAATTGGAGGGGTATAGCAATCAGCCCCAGCATTTT. This gives the protein CASKLEGYSNQPQHF. The chain employs TRBV2 and TRBJ1-5; weak D call: TRBD1 (5 bases). V shed 7 bases and J shed 0 bases, with 13 bases lying between them. Per the germline V gene, CDR1 is SNHLY and CDR2 is FYNNEI. The length of the CDR3 is 15 residues.

J is TRBJ2-3 and V is TRBV9, with TRBD2 as a possible D gene (7 bases). Germline loops: CDR1 SGDLS, CDR2 YYNGEE. V lost 7 bases and J lost 4, with 19 bases in between. This CDR3 contains 15 residues. The CDR3 nucleotides read TGTGCCAGCTCCTACAGGGAGGGAAGCCCAGATACGCAGTATTTT. This gives the protein CASSYREGSPDTQYF.

V and J are TRBV18 and TRBJ2-2; the D gene is possibly TRBD1 (5 bases). Looked up from germline, CDR1 is KGHSH and CDR2 is LQKENI. The germline V and J ends were trimmed by 1 base and 7 bases, with 7 bases remaining between them. The CDR3 covers 13 residues. CDR3 amino acids: CASSPQGNGELFF. The CDR3 nucleotides are TGTGCCAGCTCACCACAGGGGAACGGGGAGCTGTTTTTT.

V usage is TRBV2 and J usage is TRBJ1-1; no clear D. This CDR3 contains 12 residues. Germline loops: CDR1 SNHLY, CDR2 FYNNEI. V lost 7 bases and J lost 0, with 6 bases in between. CDR3 bases: TGTGCCAGCACCGAGCTGAACACTGAAGCTTTCTTT. It encodes CASTELNTEAFF.

The J gene is TRBJ2-3, the V gene TRBV29-1, with 12 bases lining up with TRBD1. The length of the CDR3 is 10 residues. Losses at the gene ends were 7 bases for V and 13 bases for J; bases not matched to a gene: 3. Germline V gene data show CDR1 as SQVTM and CDR2 as ANQGSEA. CDR3 loop: CSAGTGGEYF. CDR3 nucleotides: TGCAGCGCTGGGACAGGGGGCGAGTATTTT.

The V gene is TRBV18, the J gene TRBJ2-7; 9 bases agree with TRBD2. The CDR3 length is 16 residues. V lost 3 bases and J lost 1; bases outside the gene matches: 7. Germline values: CDR1 KGHSH, CDR2 LQKENI. The CDR3 DNA reads as TGTGCCAGCTCACCTAGTCTAGCGGGAAAATCCTACGAGCAGTACTTC. Translated, it gives CASSPSLAGKSYEQYF.

The CDR3 nucleotides read TGTGCCTGGAGCCCGGGACAGCTGAACACTGAAGCTTTCTTT. Amino acids: CAWSPGQLNTEAFF. The J gene is TRBJ1-1, the V gene TRBV30, with 7 bases fitting TRBD1. The ends lost 3 bases at V and 0 bases at J; junction bases unmatched: 4. Per germline, CDR1 GTSNPN and CDR2 SVGIG (reference sequence). CDR3 length: 14 residues.